This TCR beta chain appears in the sequencing data of a study of cytomegalovirus exposure and HLA in healthy donors. Donors showed nominal health when sampled, although they likely had unrecorded immune exposures. PCR primers comprised 60 Vbeta and 13 Jbeta primers. Sequencing used immunoSEQ multiplex PCR; TCRdb keeps in-frame clones, though not all of them. The table records about 180,000 clones, 78% of them present only once. The germline V gene encodes CDR1 MNHNY and CDR2 SVGAGI (reference sequence). The length of the CDR3 is 16 residues. The V and J ends lost 2 bases and 2 bases respectively, with 16 bases between them. This clone was observed once. Antigen: not known. Study-wide findings and caveats: Analysis was carried out at a later point, and it linked a missense DCLRE1C variant to TCR beta V- and J-gene trimming. A later analysis found TCR association rates differed by HLA locus, highest for DRB1 and lowest for HLA-C.

This clonotype originated in a woman in her forties or fifties in good health and CMV-seropositive. The genes are TRBV6-6 and TRBJ2-7; possible D gene TRBD1, 6 bases. The sequenced material came from PBMCs. CDR3 DNA sequence: TGTGCCAGCAGTTACGCCGACAGGAATAAACCCTACGAGCAGTACTTC. Translating gives CASSYADRNKPYEQYF.